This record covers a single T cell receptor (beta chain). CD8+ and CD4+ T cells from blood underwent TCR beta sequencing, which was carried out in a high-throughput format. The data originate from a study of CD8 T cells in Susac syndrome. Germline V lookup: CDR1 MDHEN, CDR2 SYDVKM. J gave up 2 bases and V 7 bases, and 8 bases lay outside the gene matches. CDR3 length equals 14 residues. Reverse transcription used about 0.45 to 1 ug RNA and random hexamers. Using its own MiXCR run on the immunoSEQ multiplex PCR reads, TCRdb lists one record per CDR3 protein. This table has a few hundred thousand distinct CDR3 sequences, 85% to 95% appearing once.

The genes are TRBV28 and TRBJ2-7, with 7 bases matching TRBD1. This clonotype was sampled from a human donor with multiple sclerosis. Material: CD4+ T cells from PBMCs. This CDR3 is CASIQRTGTYEQYF. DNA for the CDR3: TGTGCCAGCATCCAGCGGACAGGTACCTACGAGCAGTACTTC.